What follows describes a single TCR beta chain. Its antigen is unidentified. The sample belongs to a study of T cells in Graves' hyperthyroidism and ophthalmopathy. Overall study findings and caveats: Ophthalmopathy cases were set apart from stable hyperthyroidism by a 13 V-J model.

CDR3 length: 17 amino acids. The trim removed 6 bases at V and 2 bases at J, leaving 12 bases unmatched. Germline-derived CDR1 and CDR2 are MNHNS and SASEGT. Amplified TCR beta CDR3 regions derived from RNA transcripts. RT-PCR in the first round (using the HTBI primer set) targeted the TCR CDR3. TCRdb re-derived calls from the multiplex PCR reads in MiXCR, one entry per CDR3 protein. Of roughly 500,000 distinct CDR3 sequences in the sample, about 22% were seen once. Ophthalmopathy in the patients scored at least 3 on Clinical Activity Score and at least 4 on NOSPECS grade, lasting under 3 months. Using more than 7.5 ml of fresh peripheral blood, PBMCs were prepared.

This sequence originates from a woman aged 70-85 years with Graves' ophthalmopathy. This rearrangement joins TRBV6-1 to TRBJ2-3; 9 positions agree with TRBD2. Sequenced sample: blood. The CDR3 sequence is CASRDPGLAPYTDTQYF. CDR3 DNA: TGTGCCAGCAGAGACCCGGGACTAGCACCTTACACAGATACGCAGTATTTT.